The clone carrying this T cell receptor (delta chain) was seen only a few times. Its antigen remains unknown. TCRdb has a much larger clone's protein, which differs at residue 18 from the translation of this DNA, likely because of a read error; what is shown is the protein translated from the DNA. The sample is drawn from a study of γδ T cells in repeated Plasmodium falciparum infection. The overall study: Timepoints: baseline, immediately before selected infections, and 21 days after every infection. Study outcomes and limitations: Over time and infection, Vgamma9/Vdelta2+ repertoires remained highly stable and polyclonal.

Both TRG and TRD chains were sequenced from each sorted sample. TCRdb reapplied CATT to the multiplex PCR reads. The sample includes tens of thousands of delta-chain clones, 0.9% to 1% of them seen just once. The CDR3 is 22 residues long. The germline CDR1 and CDR2 sequences are TSWWSYY and QGS. Gammadelta T cells were flow-sorted from PBMC into Vgamma9/Vdelta2+ and Vdelta2-negative populations for bulk analysis. This sequence originates from a pool of human donors (malaria-infected and uninfected, not separated). Sequencing used gamma-delta T cells from blood. This sequence joins TRDV1 and TRDJ1; 7 bases fit TRDD2. No J segment appears in TCRdb, so it was assigned here by matching the sequence to germline. The CDR3 bases are TGTGCTCTTGGGGAACTTATTCCTACGGCTGGGACACCGTCGAAGTACACCGGTAAACTCATCTTT. Amino acid sequence: CALGELIPTAGTPSKYTGKLIF.